This T cell receptor beta chain was documented in a study of T cell responses to AZD1222 COVID-19 vaccine. Study in general: Pooled in the analysis were second doses at about 4 or about 12 weeks. Broader study findings: The breadth and depth of Spike-specific TCRs increased once two AZD1222 doses had been given. Reportedly, close to half of spike-specific TCRs are directed against unmutated variant regions. A mostly white British donor set with more females was recruited, and clonal diversity was possibly underestimated.

Measured with immunoSEQ multiplex PCR; TCRdb has only the in-frame clones, and not every one. The table lists 120,000 to 150,000 clones, 90% to 95% of them singletons. This CDR3 contains 14 residues. The germline V gene has CDR1 GTSNPN and CDR2 SVGIG (reference sequence). The ends lost 5 bases at V and 8 bases at J; junction bases unmatched: 9. On this clone: Its antigen is as yet unknown.

The chain has TRBV30 and TRBJ1-4, with TRBD1 identical over 9 bases. The sample was peripheral blood, taken on day 0 of AZD1222 vaccination. This sequence was found in an adult in good health. CDR3 sequence (DNA): TGTGCCTGGGACCGACAGGGGGGTGGGGAAAAACTGTTTTTT. Encoded protein: CAWDRQGGGEKLFF. Combining the CDR3 with reference TRBV30 and TRBJ1-4 gives the whole variable domain SQTIHQWPATLVQPVGSPLSLECTVEGTSNPNLYWYRQAAGRGLQLLFYSVGIGQISSEVPQNLSASRPQDRQFILSSKKLLLSDSGFYLCAWDRQGGGEKLFFGSGTQLSVL.